These 16 T cell receptor beta chains originate from one sample sequenced in a study of T cells after yellow fever vaccination. TCRdb used MiXCR to reprocess the 5' RACE reads, holding one entry per CDR3 protein. The sample consists of a few hundred thousand distinct CDR3 sequences, roughly 6.1% of them appearing once. This sample comprised PBMCs, obtained 5 days after the yellow fever booster vaccination. The receptors here all came from a man aged 30 to 45 who received the YFV17D yellow fever vaccine.

This clonotype was found many times. The chain carries TRBV7-8 and TRBJ2-7; either TRBD1 or TRBD2 may fit D (5 bases each). Germline loops: CDR1 SGHVS, CDR2 FQNEAQ. CDR3 length: 15 residues. The ends were cut back, 5 bases at V and 2 bases at J, with 16 bases in the middle. The CDR3 loop is CASSPRAGGAYEQYF. In DNA, the CDR3 is TGTGCCAGCAGCCCCCGGGCTGGGGGAGCCTACGAGCAGTACTTC.

This clonotype was observed many times. The chain is built from TRBV12-5 and TRBJ2-1; D is ambiguous. V lost 5 bases and J 5 bases, leaving 13 bases between the germline ends. CDR1 LGHNT and CDR2 FRNRAP come from the germline V gene. The CDR3 consists of 14 residues. The CDR3 coding sequence is TGTGCTAGTGGTCTGAGTGGAGTCGACAATGAGCAGTTCTTC. Protein product: CASGLSGVDNEQFF.

The V call is TRBV10-2, the J call TRBJ2-7; TRBD1 is a possible D gene (5 bases). The germline gives CDR1 WSHSY, CDR2 SAAADI. The ends were cut back, 8 bases at V and 2 bases at J, with 13 bases in the middle. This CDR3 is 13 amino acids long. The chain's CDR3 is CASASDNAYEQYF. The CDR3 bases are TGCGCCAGCGCTTCGGACAACGCCTACGAGCAGTACTTC.

This clonotype was recorded at least ten times. V is TRBV4-3 and J is TRBJ1-1; D is unclear. Between the trimmed V and J ends, which lost 1 base and 4 bases, there was a span of 7 bases. Germline loops: CDR1 LGHNA, CDR2 YSLEER. The CDR3 covers 13 residues. Written as DNA, the CDR3 is TGCGCCAGCAGCCAAGCAGCAGCCACTGAAGCTTTCTTT. It is translated as CASSQAAATEAFF.

This clonotype was found a few times. The genes are TRBV11-3 and TRBJ2-2; a possible D gene is TRBD1 (6 bases). V shed 5 bases and J shed 1 base, with 8 bases lying between them. The CDR3 contains 14 residues. Looked up from germline, CDR1 is SGHNT and CDR2 is YENEEA. CDR3: CASSKTGNTGELFF. The CDR3 DNA reads TGTGCCAGCAGCAAGACAGGGAACACCGGGGAGCTGTTTTTT.

This clonotype was seen a few times. V usage is TRBV4-2 and J usage is TRBJ2-6; 8 positions match TRBD1. This CDR3 region has 17 residues. Trimming cost V 2 bases and J 1 base; bases outside gene matches: 4. Germline CDR1 and CDR2: LGHNA and YNFKEQ. This CDR3 is CASSQRDRISGANVLTF. DNA for the CDR3: TGTGCCAGCAGCCAACGGGACAGGATATCTGGGGCCAACGTCCTGACTTTC.

This clonotype came up a few times. The rearrangement uses TRBV5-1 and TRBJ1-6; D is uncertain. The CDR3 runs 16 residues. Germline V gives CDR1 SGHRS, CDR2 YFSETQ. V lost 1 base, J lost 0 bases, and 8 bases lay in between. The CDR3 sequence: CASSLSASSYNSPLHF. CDR3 DNA: TGCGCCAGCAGCTTGTCAGCGAGCTCCTATAATTCACCCCTCCACTTT.

This clonotype turned up a few times. The chain recombines TRBV20-1 with TRBJ2-3; 9 positions agree with TRBD2. Unmatched junction bases numbered 6, after V lost 4 bases and J lost 7 bases. The CDR3 totals 13 residues. The germline V gene has CDR1 DFQATT and CDR2 SNEGSKA (reference sequence). CDR3 DNA sequence: TGCAGTGCTAAGGGCGGGAGGGCTAATACGCAGTATTTT. Amino acid sequence: CSAKGGRANTQYF.

This clonotype was detected ten times or more. The rearrangement uses TRBV6-5 and TRBJ1-1; no definite D call. Germline lookup yields CDR1 MNHEY and CDR2 SVGAGI. Trimming removed 4 bases from V and 4 bases from J, with 13 bases in between. The CDR3 contains 14 residues. The CDR3 DNA follows: TGTGCCAGCAGTTGGCTCGAGGGTTCCACTGAAGCTTTCTTT. This codes for CASSWLEGSTEAFF.

The V call is TRBV29-1, the J call TRBJ2-3; 7 nucleotides align to TRBD1. Trimming took 6 bases from V and 0 from J; bases not matched to a gene: 3. The CDR3 has 13 amino acids. The germline V gene has CDR1 SQVTM and CDR2 ANQGSEA. The CDR3 region is CSVTRGSTDTQYF. The CDR3 nucleotides are TGCAGCGTGACCAGGGGGAGCACAGATACGCAGTATTTT.

This clonotype was counted ten times or more. This chain connects TRBV20-1 to TRBJ2-1; a weak D match, TRBD1 (5 bases). Per the germline V gene, CDR1 is DFQATT and CDR2 is SNEGSKA (reference sequence). This CDR3 is built from 12 residues. Between the trimmed V and J ends, which lost 0 bases and 5 bases, there was a span of 5 bases. CDR3 loop: CSARDRDNEQFF. CDR3 DNA sequence: TGCAGTGCTAGAGACAGGGACAATGAGCAGTTCTTC.

The chain has TRBV6-5 and TRBJ2-7; 9 positions match TRBD1. Germline CDR1 is MNHEY and CDR2 is SVGAGI. The CDR3 totals 14 residues. The V gene end was trimmed by 4 bases and the J gene end by 5 bases; junction bases not matched to a gene: 6. CDR3 in DNA: TGTGCCAGCAGTTTCGGACAGGGGAACCACGAGCAGTACTTC. Protein: CASSFGQGNHEQYF.

This clonotype showed up many times. The chain links TRBV5-5 to TRBJ2-7, with TRBD1 identical over 7 bases. This CDR3 spans 14 amino acids. The germline V gene encodes CDR1 SGHKS and CDR2 YYEKEE (reference sequence). V trimming: 4 bases; J trimming: 3 bases; junction bases outside the gene matches: 7. The CDR3 DNA is TGTGCCAGCAGCGCCCGGGACAGTTACTACGAGCAGTACTTC. Protein sequence: CASSARDSYYEQYF.

The chain has TRBV5-5 and TRBJ2-4; the D is unclear. Germline CDR1 and CDR2: SGHKS and YYEKEE (reference sequence). The CDR3 extends over 13 amino acids. V shed 0 bases and J shed 7 bases, with 8 bases lying between them. The CDR3 DNA follows: TGTGCCAGCAGCTTGGAACCTGGGAACATTCAGTACTTC. This encodes CASSLEPGNIQYF.

The rearrangement uses TRBV18 and TRBJ2-2, with D perhaps TRBD2 (5 bases). The CDR3 is 15 residues long. Trimming pared 3 bases from V and 1 base from J, leaving 9 bases between. The germline gives CDR1 KGHSH, CDR2 LQKENI. CDR3 nucleotides: TGTGCCAGCTCACCCCAGGACTTGAACACCGGGGAGCTGTTTTTT. Its protein product is CASSPQDLNTGELFF.

The chain combines TRBV7-2 with TRBJ1-3; 8 nucleotides align to TRBD1. After removal of 5 bases from V and 2 bases from J, the junction contained 5 bases not matched to a gene. The CDR3 has 15 residues. Germline-derived CDR1 and CDR2 are SGHTA and FQGNSA. Here the CDR3 DNA reads TGTGCCAGCAGCCCCCAGGGGGCTCCTGGAAACACCATATATTTT. It encodes CASSPQGAPGNTIYF.